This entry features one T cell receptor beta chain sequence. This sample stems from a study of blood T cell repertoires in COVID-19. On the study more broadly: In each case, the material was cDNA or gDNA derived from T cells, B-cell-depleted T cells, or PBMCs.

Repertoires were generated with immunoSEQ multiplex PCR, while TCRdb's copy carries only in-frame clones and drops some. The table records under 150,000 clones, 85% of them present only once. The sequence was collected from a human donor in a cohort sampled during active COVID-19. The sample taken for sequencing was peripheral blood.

Written as DNA, the CDR3 is TGCAGCGTTGAGGGCGGGACAGGTTACAATGAGCAGTTCTTC. Protein product: CSVEGGTGYNEQFF. This chain joins TRBV29-1 and TRBJ2-1, with TRBD1 identical over 8 bases. The CDR3 loop spans 14 amino acids. Looked up from germline, CDR1 is SQVTM and CDR2 is ANQGSEA. V lost 3 bases, J lost 4 bases, and 5 bases stayed unmatched.